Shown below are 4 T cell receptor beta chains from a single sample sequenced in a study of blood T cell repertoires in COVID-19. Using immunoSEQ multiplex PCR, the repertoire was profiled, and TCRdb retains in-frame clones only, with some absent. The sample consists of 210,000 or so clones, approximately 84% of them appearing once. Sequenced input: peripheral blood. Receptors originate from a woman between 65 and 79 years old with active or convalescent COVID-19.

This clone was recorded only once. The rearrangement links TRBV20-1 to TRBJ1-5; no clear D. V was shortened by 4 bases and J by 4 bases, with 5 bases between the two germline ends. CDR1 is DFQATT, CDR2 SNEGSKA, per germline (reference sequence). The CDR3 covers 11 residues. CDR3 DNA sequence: TGCAGTGCTACTCGTAATCAGCCCCAGCATTTT. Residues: CSATRNQPQHF.

In nucleotides, the CDR3 is TGTGCCAGCAGCCCGACCGGACAAAAAGAAAAACTGTTTTTT. This sequence encodes CASSPTGQKEKLFF. The chain has TRBV3-1 (or the pseudogene TRBV3-2) and TRBJ1-4; perhaps TRBD1 as D (5 bases). Deletions cut 4 bases from V and 8 bases from J, with 14 bases between. This CDR3 contains 14 residues. Germline V gene lookup returns CDR1 LGHDT and CDR2 YNNKEL (reference sequence).

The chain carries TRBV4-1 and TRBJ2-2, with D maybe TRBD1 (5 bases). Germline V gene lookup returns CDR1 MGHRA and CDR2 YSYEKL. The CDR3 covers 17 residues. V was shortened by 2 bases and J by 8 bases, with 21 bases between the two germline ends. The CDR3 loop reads CASSQFTGEDPPGELFF. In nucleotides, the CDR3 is TGCGCCAGCAGCCAATTTACAGGTGAAGATCCCCCGGGGGAGCTGTTTTTT.

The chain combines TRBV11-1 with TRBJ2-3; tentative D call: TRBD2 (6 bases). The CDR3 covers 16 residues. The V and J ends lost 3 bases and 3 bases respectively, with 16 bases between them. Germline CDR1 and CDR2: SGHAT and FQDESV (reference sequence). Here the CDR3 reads CASSFSSGRGTDTQYF. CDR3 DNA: TGTGCCAGCAGCTTTTCTTCCGGGCGGGGTACAGATACGCAGTATTTT.